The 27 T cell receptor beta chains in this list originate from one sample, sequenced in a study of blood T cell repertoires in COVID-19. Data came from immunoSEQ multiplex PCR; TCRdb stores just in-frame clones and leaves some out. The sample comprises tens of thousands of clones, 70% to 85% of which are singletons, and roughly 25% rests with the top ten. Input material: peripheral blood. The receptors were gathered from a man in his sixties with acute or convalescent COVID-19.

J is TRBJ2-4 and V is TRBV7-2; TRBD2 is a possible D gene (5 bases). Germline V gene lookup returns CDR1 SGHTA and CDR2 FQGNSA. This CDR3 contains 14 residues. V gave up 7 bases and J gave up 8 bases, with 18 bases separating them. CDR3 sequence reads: CASTETGKADIQYF. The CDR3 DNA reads TGTGCCAGCACAGAGACCGGAAAAGCGGACATTCAGTACTTC.

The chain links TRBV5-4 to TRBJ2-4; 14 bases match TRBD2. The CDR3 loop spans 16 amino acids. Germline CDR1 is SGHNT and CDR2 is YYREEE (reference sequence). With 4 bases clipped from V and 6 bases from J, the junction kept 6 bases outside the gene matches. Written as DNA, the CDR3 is TGTGCCAGCAGCCCGGGGACTAGCGGGGGTGGAAACATTCAGTACTTC. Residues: CASSPGTSGGGNIQYF. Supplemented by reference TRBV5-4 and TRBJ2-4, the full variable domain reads ETGVTQSPTHLIKTRGQQVTLRCSSQSGHNTVSWYQQALGQGPQFIFQYYREEENGRGNFPPRFSGLQFPNYSSELNVNALELDDSALYLCASSPGTSGGGNIQYFGAGTRLSVL.

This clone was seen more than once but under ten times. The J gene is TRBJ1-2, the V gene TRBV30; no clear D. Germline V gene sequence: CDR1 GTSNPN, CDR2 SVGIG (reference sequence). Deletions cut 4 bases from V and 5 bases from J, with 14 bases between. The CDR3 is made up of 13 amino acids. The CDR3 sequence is CAWTSRRPYGYTF. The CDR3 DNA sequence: TGTGCCTGGACCTCTAGGAGGCCGTATGGCTACACCTTC.

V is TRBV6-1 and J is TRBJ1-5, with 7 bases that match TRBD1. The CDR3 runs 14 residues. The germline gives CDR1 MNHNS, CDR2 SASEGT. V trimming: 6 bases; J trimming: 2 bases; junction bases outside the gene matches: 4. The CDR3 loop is CASSPRGGNQPQHF. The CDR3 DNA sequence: TGTGCCAGCAGCCCCAGGGGGGGCAATCAGCCCCAGCATTTT.

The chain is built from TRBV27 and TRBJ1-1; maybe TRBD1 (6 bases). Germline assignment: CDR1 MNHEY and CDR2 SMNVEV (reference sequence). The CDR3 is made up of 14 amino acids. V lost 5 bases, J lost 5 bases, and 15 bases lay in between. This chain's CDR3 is CASSEQGLGTEAFF. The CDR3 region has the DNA TGTGCCAGCAGTGAACAGGGTCTGGGTACTGAAGCTTTCTTT.

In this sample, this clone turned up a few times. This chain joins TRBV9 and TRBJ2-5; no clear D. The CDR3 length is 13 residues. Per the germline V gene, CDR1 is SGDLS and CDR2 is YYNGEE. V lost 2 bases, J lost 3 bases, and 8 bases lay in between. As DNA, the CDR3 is TGTGCCAGCAGCGTTGAAGTAGAAGAGACCCAGTACTTC. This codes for CASSVEVEETQYF.

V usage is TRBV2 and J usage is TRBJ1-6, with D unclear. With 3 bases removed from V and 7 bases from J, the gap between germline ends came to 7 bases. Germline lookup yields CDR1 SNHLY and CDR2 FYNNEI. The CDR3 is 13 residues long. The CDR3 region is CASSDSVNSPLHF. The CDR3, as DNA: TGTGCCAGCAGTGACAGCGTAAATTCACCCCTCCACTTT.

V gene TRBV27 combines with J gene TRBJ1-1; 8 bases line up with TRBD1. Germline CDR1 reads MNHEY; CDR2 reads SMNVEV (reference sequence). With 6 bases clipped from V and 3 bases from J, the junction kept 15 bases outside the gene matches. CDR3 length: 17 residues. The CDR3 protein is CASSLMGQVGADTEAFF. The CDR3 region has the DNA TGTGCCAGCAGCTTGATGGGACAGGTGGGGGCGGACACTGAAGCTTTCTTT.

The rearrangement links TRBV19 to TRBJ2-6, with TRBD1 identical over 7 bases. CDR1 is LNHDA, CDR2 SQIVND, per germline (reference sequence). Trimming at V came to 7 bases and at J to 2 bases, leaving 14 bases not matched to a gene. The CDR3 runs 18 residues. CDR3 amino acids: CASTREPTGLAGANVLTF. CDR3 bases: TGTGCCAGTACCCGGGAACCGACAGGGCTGGCTGGGGCCAACGTCCTGACTTTC.

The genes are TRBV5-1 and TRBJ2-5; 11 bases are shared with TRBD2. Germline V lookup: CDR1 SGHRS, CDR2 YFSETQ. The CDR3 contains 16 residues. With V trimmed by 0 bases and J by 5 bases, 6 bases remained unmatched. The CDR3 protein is CASSLGPTSGAETQYF. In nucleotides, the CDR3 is TGCGCCAGCAGCTTGGGCCCGACTAGCGGGGCTGAGACCCAGTACTTC.

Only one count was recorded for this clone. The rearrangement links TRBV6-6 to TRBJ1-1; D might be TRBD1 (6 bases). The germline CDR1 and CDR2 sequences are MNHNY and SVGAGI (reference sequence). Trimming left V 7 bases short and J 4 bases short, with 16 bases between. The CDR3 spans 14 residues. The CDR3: CASTLKGGGTEAFF. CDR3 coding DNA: TGTGCCAGCACCCTAAAGGGGGGGGGCACTGAAGCTTTCTTT.

The CDR3 reads CARSRRGSDEQFF. The CDR3 DNA reads as TGTGCCAGAAGCAGGAGAGGTTCGGATGAGCAGTTCTTC. The gene calls are TRBV7-5 and TRBJ2-1; the table's D call of TRBD2 was not tested on the DNA. TRBV7-5 is recorded as a pseudogene. CDR3 length: 13 amino acids.

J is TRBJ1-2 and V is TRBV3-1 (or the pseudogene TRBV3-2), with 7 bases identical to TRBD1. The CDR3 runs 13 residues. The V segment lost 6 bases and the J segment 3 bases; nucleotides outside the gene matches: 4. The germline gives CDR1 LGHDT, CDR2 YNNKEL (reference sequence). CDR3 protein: CASRLGQDYGYTF. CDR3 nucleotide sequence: TGTGCCAGCAGACTCGGACAGGACTATGGCTACACCTTC.

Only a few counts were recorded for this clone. Here the CDR3 reads CASSYPGQNYGYTF. The DNA for the CDR3 is TGTGCCAGCAGTTACCCGGGACAGAACTATGGCTACACCTTC. V and J are TRBV6-2 or TRBV6-3 and TRBJ1-2, with TRBD1 matching 7 bases. J was trimmed by 2 bases and V by 2 bases; bases with no gene match: 2. CDR1 and CDR2 (germline): MNHEY, SVGEGT. CDR3 size: 14 residues.

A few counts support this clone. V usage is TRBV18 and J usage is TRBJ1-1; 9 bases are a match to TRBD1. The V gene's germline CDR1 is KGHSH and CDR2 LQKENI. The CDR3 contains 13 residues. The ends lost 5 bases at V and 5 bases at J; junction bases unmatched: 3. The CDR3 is CASSSTGGTEAFF. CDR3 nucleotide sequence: TGTGCCAGCTCATCGACAGGGGGTACTGAAGCTTTCTTT.

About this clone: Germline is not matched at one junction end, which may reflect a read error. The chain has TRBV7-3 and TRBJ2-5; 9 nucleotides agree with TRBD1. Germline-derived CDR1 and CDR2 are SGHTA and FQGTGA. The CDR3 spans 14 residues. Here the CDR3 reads CASSLAGQGEAQYF. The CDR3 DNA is TGTGCCAGCAGCTTGGCGGGACAGGGAGAGGCCCAGTACTTC.

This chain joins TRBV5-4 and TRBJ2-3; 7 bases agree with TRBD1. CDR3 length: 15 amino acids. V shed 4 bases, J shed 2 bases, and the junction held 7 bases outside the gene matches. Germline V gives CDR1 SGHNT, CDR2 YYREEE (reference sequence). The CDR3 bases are TGTGCCAGCAGCACCCCGGGACAGACCACAGATACGCAGTATTTT. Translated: CASSTPGQTTDTQYF.

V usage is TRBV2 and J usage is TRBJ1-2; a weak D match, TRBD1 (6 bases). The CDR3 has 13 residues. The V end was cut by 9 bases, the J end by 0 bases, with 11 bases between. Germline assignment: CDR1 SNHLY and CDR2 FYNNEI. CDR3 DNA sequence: TGTGCCAGTTTAAGGACAGCTAACTATGGCTACACCTTC. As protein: CASLRTANYGYTF.

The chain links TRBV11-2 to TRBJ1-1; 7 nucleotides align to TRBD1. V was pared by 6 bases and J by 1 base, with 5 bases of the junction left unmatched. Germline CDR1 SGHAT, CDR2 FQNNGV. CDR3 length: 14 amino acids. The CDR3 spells CASRQQGTNTEAFF. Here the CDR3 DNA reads TGTGCCAGCAGGCAACAGGGGACGAACACTGAAGCTTTCTTT.

CDR3 coding DNA: TGCGCCAGCAGCCAAAACTGGAATGAAAAACTGTTTTTT. Protein: CASSQNWNEKLFF. This chain uses TRBV5-1 with TRBJ1-4; the D is unclear. The germline CDR1 and CDR2 sequences are SGHRS and YFSETQ. V shed 4 bases and J shed 5 bases, with 9 bases lying between them. This CDR3 is 13 amino acids long.

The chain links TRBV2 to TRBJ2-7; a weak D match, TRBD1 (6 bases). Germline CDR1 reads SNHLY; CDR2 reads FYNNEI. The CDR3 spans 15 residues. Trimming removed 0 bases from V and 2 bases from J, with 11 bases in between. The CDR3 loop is CASSEAPDRTYEQYF. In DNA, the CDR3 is TGTGCCAGCAGTGAAGCCCCGGACAGAACCTACGAGCAGTACTTC.

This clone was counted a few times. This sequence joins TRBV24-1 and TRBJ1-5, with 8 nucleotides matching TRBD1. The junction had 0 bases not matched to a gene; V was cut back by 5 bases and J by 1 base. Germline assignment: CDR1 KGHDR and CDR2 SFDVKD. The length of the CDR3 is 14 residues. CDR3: CATSGTGSNQPQHF. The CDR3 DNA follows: TGTGCCACCAGTGGGACAGGGAGCAATCAGCCCCAGCATTTT.

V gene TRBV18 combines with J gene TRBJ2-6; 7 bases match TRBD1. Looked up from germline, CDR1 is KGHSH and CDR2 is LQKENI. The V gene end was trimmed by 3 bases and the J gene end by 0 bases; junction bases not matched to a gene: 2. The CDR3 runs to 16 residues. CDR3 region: CASSPRDSSGANVLTF. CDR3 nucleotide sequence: TGTGCCAGCTCACCGAGGGACAGCTCTGGGGCCAACGTCCTGACTTTC.

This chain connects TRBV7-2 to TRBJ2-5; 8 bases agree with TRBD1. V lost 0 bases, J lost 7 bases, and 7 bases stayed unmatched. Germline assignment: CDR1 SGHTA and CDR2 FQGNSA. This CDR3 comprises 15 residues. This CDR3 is CASSLAGTGFVTQYF. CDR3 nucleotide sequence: TGTGCCAGCAGCTTAGCCGGGACAGGCTTCGTGACCCAGTACTTC. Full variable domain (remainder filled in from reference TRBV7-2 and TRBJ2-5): GAGVSQSPSNKVTEKGKDVELRCDPISGHTALYWYRQSLGQGLEFLIYFQGNSAPDKSGLPSDRFSAERTGGSVSTLTIQRTQQEDSAVYLCASSLAGTGFVTQYFGPGTRLLVL.

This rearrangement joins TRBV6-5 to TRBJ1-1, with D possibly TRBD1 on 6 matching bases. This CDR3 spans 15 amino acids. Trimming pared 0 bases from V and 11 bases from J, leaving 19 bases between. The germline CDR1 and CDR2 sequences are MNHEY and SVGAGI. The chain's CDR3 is CASSYSGGALFFAFF. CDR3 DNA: TGTGCCAGCAGTTACTCTGGGGGGGCTCTTTTCTTTGCTTTCTTT.

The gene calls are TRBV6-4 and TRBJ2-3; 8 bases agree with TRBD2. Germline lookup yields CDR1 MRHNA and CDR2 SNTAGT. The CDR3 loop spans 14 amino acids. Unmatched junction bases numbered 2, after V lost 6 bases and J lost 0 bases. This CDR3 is CASRAGASTDTQYF. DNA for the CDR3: TGTGCCAGCAGAGCGGGGGCTAGCACAGATACGCAGTATTTT.

DNA of the CDR3: TGTGCCAGCAGCATCTCGACAGGGGTGGCTGAAGCTTTCTTT. Translating it yields CASSISTGVAEAFF. The V call is TRBV7-2, the J call TRBJ1-1, with 8 bases matching TRBD1. This CDR3 spans 14 amino acids. The V and J ends lost 5 bases and 6 bases, in that order; junction bases with no gene match: 8. CDR1 and CDR2 from the germline V gene are SGHTA and FQGNSA.